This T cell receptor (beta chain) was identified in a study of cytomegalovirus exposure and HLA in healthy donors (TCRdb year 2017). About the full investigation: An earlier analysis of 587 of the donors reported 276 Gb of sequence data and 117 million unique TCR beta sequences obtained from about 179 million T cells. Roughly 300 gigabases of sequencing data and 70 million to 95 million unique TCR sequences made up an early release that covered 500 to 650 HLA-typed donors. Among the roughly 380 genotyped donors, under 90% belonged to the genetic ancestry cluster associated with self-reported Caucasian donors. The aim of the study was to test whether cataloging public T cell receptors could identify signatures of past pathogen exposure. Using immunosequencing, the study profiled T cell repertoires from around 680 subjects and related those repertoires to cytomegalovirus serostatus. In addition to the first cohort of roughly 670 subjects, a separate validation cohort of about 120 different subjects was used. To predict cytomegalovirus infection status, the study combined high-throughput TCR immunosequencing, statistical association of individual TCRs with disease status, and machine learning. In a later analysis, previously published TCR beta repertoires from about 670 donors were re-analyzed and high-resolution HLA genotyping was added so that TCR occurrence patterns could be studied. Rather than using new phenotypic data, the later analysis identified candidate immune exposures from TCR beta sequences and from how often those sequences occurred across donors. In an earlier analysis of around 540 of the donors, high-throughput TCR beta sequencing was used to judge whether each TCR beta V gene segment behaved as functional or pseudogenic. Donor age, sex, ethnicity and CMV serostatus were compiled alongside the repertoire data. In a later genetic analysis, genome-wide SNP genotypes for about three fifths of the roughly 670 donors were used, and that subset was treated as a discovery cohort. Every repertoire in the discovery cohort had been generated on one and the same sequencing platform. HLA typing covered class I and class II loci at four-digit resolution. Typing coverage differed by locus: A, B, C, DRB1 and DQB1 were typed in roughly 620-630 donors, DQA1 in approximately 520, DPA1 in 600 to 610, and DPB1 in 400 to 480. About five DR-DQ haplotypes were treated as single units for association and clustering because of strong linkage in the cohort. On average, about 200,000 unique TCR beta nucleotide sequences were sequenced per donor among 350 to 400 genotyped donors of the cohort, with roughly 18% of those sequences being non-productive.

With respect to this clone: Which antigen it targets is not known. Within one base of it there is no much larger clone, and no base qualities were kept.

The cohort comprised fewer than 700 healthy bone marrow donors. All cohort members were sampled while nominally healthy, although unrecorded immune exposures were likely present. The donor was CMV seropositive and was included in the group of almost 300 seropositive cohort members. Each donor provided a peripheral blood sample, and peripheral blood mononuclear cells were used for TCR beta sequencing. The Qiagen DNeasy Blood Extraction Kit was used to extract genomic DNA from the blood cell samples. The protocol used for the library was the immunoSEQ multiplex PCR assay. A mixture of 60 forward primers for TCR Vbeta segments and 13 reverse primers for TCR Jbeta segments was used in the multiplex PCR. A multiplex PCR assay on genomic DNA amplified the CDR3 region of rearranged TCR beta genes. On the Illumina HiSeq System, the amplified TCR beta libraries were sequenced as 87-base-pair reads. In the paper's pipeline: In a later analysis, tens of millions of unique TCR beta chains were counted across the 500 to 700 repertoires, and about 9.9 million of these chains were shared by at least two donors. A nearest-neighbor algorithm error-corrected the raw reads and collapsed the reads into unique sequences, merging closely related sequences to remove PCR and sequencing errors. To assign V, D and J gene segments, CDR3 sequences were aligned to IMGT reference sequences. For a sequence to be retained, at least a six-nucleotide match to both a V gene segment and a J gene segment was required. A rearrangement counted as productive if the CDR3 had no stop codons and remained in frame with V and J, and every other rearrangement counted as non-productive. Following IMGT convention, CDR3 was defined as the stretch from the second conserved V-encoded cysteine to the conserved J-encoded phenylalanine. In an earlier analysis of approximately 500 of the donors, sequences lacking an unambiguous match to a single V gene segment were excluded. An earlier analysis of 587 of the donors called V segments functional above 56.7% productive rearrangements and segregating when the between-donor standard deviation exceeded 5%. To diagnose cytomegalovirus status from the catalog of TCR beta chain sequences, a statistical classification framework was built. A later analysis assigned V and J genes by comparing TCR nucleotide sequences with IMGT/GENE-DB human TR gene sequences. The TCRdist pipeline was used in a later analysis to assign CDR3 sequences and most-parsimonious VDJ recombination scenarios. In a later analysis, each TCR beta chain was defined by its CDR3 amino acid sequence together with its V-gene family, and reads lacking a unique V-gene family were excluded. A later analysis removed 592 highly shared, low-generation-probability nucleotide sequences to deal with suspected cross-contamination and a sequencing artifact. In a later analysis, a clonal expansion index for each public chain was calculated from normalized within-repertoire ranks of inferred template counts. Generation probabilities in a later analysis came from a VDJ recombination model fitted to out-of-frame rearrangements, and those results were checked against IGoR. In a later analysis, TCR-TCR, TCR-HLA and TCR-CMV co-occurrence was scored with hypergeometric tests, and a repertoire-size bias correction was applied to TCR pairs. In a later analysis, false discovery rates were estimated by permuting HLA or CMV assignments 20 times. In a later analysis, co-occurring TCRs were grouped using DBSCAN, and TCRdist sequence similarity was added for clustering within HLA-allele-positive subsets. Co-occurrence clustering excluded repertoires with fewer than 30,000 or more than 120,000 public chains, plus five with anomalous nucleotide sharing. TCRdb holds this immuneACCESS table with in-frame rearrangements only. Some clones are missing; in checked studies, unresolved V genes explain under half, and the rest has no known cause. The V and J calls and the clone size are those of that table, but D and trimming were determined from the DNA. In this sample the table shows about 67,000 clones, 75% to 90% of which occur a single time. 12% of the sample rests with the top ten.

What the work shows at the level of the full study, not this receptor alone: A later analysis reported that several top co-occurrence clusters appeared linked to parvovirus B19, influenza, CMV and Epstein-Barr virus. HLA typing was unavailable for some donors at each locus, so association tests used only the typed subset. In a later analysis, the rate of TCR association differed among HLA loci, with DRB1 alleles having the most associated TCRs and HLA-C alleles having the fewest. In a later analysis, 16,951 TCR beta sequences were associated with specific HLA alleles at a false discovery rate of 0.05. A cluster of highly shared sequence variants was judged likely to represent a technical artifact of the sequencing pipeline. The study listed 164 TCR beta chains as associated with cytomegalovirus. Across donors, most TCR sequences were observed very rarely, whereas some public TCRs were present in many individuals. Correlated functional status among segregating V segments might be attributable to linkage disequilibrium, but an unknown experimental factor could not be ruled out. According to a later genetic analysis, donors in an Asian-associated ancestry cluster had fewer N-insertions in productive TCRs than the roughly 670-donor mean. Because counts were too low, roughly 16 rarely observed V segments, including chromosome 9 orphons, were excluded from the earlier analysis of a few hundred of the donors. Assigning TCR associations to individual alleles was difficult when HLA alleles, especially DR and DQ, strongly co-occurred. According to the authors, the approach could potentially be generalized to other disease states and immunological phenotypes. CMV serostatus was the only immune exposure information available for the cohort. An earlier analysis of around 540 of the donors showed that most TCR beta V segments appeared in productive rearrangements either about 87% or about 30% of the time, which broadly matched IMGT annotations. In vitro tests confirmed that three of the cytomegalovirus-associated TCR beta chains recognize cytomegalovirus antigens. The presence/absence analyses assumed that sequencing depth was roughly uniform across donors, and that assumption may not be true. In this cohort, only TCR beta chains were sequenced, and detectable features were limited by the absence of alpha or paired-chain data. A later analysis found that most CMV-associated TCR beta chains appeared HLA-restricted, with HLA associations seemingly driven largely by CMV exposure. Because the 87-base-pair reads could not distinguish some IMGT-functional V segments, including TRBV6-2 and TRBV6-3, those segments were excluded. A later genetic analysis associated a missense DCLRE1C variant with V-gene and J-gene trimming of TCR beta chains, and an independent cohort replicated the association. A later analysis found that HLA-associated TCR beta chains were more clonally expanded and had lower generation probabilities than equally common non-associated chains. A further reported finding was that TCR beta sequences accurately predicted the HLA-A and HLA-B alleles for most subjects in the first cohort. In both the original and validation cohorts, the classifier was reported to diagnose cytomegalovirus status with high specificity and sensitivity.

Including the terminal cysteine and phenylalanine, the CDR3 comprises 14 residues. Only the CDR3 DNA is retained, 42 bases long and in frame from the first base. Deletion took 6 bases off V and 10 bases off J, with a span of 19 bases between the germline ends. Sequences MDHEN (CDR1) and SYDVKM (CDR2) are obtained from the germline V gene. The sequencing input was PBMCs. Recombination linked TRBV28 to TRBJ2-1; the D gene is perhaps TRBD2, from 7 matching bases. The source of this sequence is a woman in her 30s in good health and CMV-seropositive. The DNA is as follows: TGTGCCAGCAGCCCCGTGGGAGGGGGACTAGAGCAGTTCTTC. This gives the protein CASSPVGGGLEQFF.